This TCR beta chain was retrieved from a study of T cell repertoires in cytomegalovirus infection. V was pared by 5 bases and J by 6 bases, with 7 bases of the junction left unmatched. The CDR3 has 14 residues. Germline V gene sequence: CDR1 DFQATT, CDR2 SNEGSKA (reference sequence). There are many counts of this clonotype. TCRdb analysed the reads with MiXCR anew, one entry per CDR3 protein. The sample records 480,000 or so distinct CDR3 sequences, approximately 11% being singletons. The chain uses TRBV20-1 and TRBJ2-3; TRBD1 matches 11 bases. The sequence derives from a human donor in good health (CMV status not recorded). Some clones in this sample may be carry-over from other donors' samples. Input material: PBMCs. The CDR3 DNA reads TGCAGTGCTGGAGGGACAGGGGGTGTTGATACGCAGTATTTT. This sequence encodes CSAGGTGGVDTQYF.